This T cell receptor beta chain was recorded in a study of blood T cell repertoires in COVID-19. The wider study: T cells, B-cell-depleted T cells, or PBMCs supplied cDNA or gDNA.

After removal of 8 bases from V and 2 bases from J, the junction contained 8 bases not matched to a gene. Germline CDR1 reads LNHDA; CDR2 reads SQIVND (reference sequence). There are 14 residues in the CDR3. As originally analysed: Reference gene primer amplification gave estimated nucleated cell counts. The data were produced by immunoSEQ multiplex PCR, yet TCRdb's version contains in-frame clones alone and is incomplete. D and trimming come from the DNA, and the V and J calls and clone size come from that table. The sample shows over 60,000 clones, 90% of them seen only once. Sequenced: peripheral blood. The TCR was taken from a woman aged 80 or over with active or convalescent COVID-19. The chain links TRBV19 to TRBJ2-7; 8 positions agree with TRBD1. The CDR3 bases are TGTGCCAGTGGTGGGGCAGGGGGCCCCTACGAGCAGTACTTC. Its protein is CASGGAGGPYEQYF.